The clone carrying this TCR beta chain was seen only once. This sample is part of a study of blood T cell repertoires in COVID-19. This table comes from immunoSEQ multiplex PCR, and its TCRdb copy is limited to in-frame clones, with some not included. The sample yields 100,000 to 150,000 clones, around 90% seen once. Trimming removed 4 bases from V and 1 base from J; junction bases left unmatched: 9. Germline V CDR1 and CDR2: SGHKS, YYEKEE (reference sequence). The CDR3 is 16 amino acids. This sequence joins TRBV5-5 and TRBJ2-3, with 7 bases fitting TRBD1. This receptor was identified in a man aged 60-69 years with COVID-19, enrolled during active disease. Sample: peripheral blood. CDR3 sequence: CASSNRGVEGTDTQYF. The CDR3 DNA reads TGTGCCAGCAGCAACAGGGGAGTGGAGGGCACAGATACGCAGTATTTT.